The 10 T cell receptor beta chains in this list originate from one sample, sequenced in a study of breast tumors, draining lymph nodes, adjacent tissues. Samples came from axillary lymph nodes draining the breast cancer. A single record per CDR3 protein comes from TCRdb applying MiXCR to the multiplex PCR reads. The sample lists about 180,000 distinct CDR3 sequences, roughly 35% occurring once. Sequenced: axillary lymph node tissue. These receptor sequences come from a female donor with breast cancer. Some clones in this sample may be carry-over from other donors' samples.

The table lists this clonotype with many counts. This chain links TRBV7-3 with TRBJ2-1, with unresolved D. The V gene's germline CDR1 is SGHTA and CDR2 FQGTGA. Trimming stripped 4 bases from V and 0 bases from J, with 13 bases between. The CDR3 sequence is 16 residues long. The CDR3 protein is CASSSTGRSSYNEQFF. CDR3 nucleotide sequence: TGTGCCAGCAGCTCCACTGGGCGGAGCTCCTACAATGAGCAGTTCTTC.

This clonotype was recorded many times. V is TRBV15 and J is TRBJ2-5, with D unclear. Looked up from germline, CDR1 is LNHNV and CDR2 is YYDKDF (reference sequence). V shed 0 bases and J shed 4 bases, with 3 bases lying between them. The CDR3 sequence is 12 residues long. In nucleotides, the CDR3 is TGTGCCACCAGCAGAGATGTAGAGACCCAGTACTTC. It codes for CATSRDVETQYF.

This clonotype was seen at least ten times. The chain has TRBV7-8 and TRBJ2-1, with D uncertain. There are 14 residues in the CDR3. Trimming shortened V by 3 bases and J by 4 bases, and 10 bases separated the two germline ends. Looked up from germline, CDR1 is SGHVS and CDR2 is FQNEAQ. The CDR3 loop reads CASSFSGVYNEQFF. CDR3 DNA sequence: TGTGCCAGCAGCTTTAGTGGGGTGTACAATGAGCAGTTCTTC.

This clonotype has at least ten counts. CDR3 in amino acids: CASSRRTSGSSTDTQYF. DNA of the CDR3: TGTGCCAGCAGCCGAAGGACTAGCGGGAGTAGCACAGATACGCAGTATTTT. This chain uses TRBV3-2 with TRBJ2-3; TRBD2 is the table's D call and was not checked against the DNA. TRBV3-2 is tagged as a pseudogene. The CDR3 is 17 residues long.

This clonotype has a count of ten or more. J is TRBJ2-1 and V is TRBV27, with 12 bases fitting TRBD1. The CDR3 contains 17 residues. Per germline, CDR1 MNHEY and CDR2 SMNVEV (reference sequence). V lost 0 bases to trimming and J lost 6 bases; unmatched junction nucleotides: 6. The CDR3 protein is CASSLSGQGAIGNEQFF. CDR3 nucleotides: TGTGCCAGCAGTTTATCGGGACAGGGGGCTATTGGCAATGAGCAGTTCTTC.

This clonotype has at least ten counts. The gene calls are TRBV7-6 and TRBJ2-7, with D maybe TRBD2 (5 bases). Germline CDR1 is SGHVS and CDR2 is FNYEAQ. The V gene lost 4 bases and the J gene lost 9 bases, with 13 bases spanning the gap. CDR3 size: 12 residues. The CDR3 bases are TGTGCCAGCAGCTCGGGGTGGCCGCCGCAGTACTTC. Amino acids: CASSSGWPPQYF.

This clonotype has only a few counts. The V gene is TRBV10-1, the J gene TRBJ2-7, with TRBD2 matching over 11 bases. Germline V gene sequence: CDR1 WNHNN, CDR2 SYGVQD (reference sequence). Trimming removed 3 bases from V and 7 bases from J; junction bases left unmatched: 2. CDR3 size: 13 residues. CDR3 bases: TGCGCCAGCAGTGAAAGGACTAGCGGGGAGCAGTACTTC. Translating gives CASSERTSGEQYF.

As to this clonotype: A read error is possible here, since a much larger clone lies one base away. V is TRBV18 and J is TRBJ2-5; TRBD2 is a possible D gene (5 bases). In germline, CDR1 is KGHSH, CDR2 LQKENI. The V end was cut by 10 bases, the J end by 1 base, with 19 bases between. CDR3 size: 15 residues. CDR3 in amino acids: CANSPTAAPQETQYF. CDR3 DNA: TGTGCCAACTCGCCAACAGCGGCTCCCCAAGAGACCCAGTACTTC.

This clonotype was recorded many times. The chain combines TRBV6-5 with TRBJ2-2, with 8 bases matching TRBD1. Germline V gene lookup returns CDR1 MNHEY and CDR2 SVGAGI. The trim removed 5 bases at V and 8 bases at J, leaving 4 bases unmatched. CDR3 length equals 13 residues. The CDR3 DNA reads TGTGCCAGCAGTGGACAGGGATCAGGGGAGCTGTTTTTT. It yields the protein CASSGQGSGELFF.

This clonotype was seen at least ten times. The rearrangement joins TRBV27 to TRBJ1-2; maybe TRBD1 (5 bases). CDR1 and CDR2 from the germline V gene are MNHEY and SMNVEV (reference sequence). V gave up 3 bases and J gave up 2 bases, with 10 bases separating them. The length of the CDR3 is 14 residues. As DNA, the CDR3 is TGTGCCAGCAGTTTCCTAGGGACCAACTATGGCTACACCTTC. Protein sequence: CASSFLGTNYGYTF.